These 30 T cell receptor beta chains originate from one sample sequenced in a study of blood T cell repertoires in COVID-19. This table comes from immunoSEQ multiplex PCR, and its TCRdb copy is limited to in-frame clones, with some not included. The data hold approximately 160,000 clones, with less than 90% observed a single time. What was sequenced was peripheral blood. These receptors were collected from a young man with active or convalescent COVID-19.

CDR3 nucleotide sequence: TGCGCCAGCAGTGAAGACAGGGTGGAGCCCTACACCTTC. Protein sequence: CASSEDRVEPYTF. The genes are TRBV10-2 and TRBJ1-2, with TRBD1 identical over 7 bases. This CDR3 is built from 13 residues. From germline, CDR1 is WSHSY and CDR2 SAAADI. J gave up 10 bases and V 3 bases, and 8 bases lay outside the gene matches.

This clone was seen a handful of times. This chain uses TRBV7-7 with TRBJ1-5, with a weak D call TRBD1 (6 bases). The ends were cut back, 1 base at V and 7 bases at J, with 14 bases in the middle. The CDR3 sequence is 15 residues long. Germline V CDR1 and CDR2: SSHAT, FNYEAQ (reference sequence). In DNA form, the CDR3 reads TGTGCCAGCAGCTTAGGACGGCAGGGGCTACAGCCCCAGCATTTT. Translating it yields CASSLGRQGLQPQHF.

The chain is built from TRBV5-1 and TRBJ2-1, with D uncertain. The V gene's germline CDR1 is SGHRS and CDR2 YFSETQ. This CDR3 spans 14 amino acids. Deletions cut 3 bases from V and 0 bases from J, with 7 bases between. The CDR3 here is CASSSTISYNEQFF. The DNA of the CDR3 is TGCGCCAGCAGCTCAACAATCTCCTACAATGAGCAGTTCTTC. Drawing the rest from reference TRBV5-1 and TRBJ2-1, the complete variable domain is KAGVTQTPRYLIKTRGQQVTLSCSPISGHRSVSWYQQTPGQGLQFLFEYFSETQRNKGNFPGRFSGRQFSNSRSEMNVSTLELGDSALYLCASSSTISYNEQFFGPGTRLTVL.

The chain recombines TRBV6-5 with TRBJ2-6; D remains unclear. This CDR3 has 15 residues. Germline V gene data show CDR1 as MNHEY and CDR2 as SVGAGI. With 0 bases removed from V and 2 bases from J, the gap between germline ends came to 5 bases. The CDR3 DNA follows: TGTGCCAGCAGTTACTCGCTAGCTGGGGCCAACGTCCTGACTTTC. Translation: CASSYSLAGANVLTF.

The chain has TRBV12-5 and TRBJ1-6, with 10 bases fitting TRBD1. This CDR3 region has 17 residues. The V gene end was trimmed by 5 bases and the J gene end by 4 bases; junction bases not matched to a gene: 8. CDR1 and CDR2 (germline): LGHNT, FRNRAP. DNA of the CDR3: TGTGCTAGTGGTCTCGACAGGGGGCAAGTTTATAATTCACCCCTCCACTTT. This translates into CASGLDRGQVYNSPLHF.

The CDR3 bases are TGTGCCAGCAGCGCGACAGAAAACACTGAAGCTTTCTTT. It is translated as CASSATENTEAFF. The rearrangement joins TRBV3-1 (or the pseudogene TRBV3-2) to TRBJ1-1; D may be TRBD1 (5 bases). CDR1 and CDR2 (germline): LGHDT, YNNKEL (reference sequence). V lost 5 bases and J lost 2, with 9 bases in between. This CDR3 contains 13 residues.

The J gene is TRBJ2-2, the V gene TRBV2; 10 nucleotides line up with TRBD1. CDR1 is SNHLY and CDR2 is FYNNEI in the germline V gene. V shed 6 bases and J 5 bases; nucleotides not matched to a gene: 6. This CDR3 region has 15 residues. The CDR3 spells CASRAGTGATGELFF. The CDR3 DNA reads as TGTGCCAGCAGAGCCGGGACAGGGGCGACCGGGGAGCTGTTTTTT.

The V call is TRBV4-2, the J call TRBJ1-2; TRBD1 agrees at 7 bases. Looked up from germline, CDR1 is LGHNA and CDR2 is YNFKEQ. J was trimmed by 4 bases and V by 0 bases; bases with no gene match: 5. CDR3 length: 15 amino acids. The CDR3 here is CASSQDQGVGYGYTF. The CDR3 region has the DNA TGTGCCAGCAGCCAAGATCAGGGGGTGGGCTATGGCTACACCTTC.

The rearrangement joins TRBV6-5 to TRBJ1-2; 8 bases align to TRBD1. Trimming removed 6 bases from V and 8 bases from J; junction bases left unmatched: 5. The CDR3 covers 12 residues. CDR1 is MNHEY and CDR2 is SVGAGI in the germline V gene. CDR3 loop: CASRRTGRGYTF. In DNA, the CDR3 is TGTGCCAGCAGGAGGACAGGGAGGGGCTACACCTTC.

The CDR3 DNA sequence: TGCGCCAGCAGCTCCTCCGGGACTTGGCCCTACGAGCAGTACTTC. Residues: CASSSSGTWPYEQYF. The gene calls are TRBV5-1 and TRBJ2-7; perhaps TRBD2 as D (6 bases). Germline V lookup: CDR1 SGHRS, CDR2 YFSETQ. Trimming stripped 3 bases from V and 2 bases from J, with 15 bases between. This CDR3 is 15 amino acids long.

The chain couples TRBV12-5 to TRBJ2-2, with D maybe TRBD1 (6 bases). The germline CDR1 and CDR2 sequences are LGHNT and FRNRAP. This CDR3 contains 16 residues. V was cut by 2 bases and J by 2 bases, with 12 bases left in between. The CDR3 here is CASGLYRVLNTGELFF. The CDR3 DNA reads as TGTGCTAGTGGTTTGTACAGGGTTCTCAACACCGGGGAGCTGTTTTTT. The full variable domain, in which reference TRBV12-5 and TRBJ2-2 provide the parts outside the CDR3, is DARVTQTPRHKVTEMGQEVTMRCQPILGHNTVFWYRQTMMQGLELLAYFRNRAPLDDSGMPKDRFSAEMPDATLATLKIQPSEPRDSAVYFCASGLYRVLNTGELFFGEGSRLTVL.

The chain carries TRBV11-2 and TRBJ2-3; TRBD1 agrees at 7 bases. CDR1 is SGHAT and CDR2 is FQNNGV in the germline V gene. Trimming cost V 0 bases and J 5 bases; bases outside gene matches: 5. CDR3 length: 15 amino acids. The CDR3 spells CASSLDRGSIDTQYF. DNA for the CDR3: TGTGCCAGCAGCTTAGACAGGGGGTCAATAGATACGCAGTATTTT.

V usage is TRBV2 and J usage is TRBJ1-1, with D hard to call. The ends were cut back, 9 bases at V and 0 bases at J, with 11 bases in the middle. This CDR3 is built from 13 residues. Germline values: CDR1 SNHLY, CDR2 FYNNEI. Here the CDR3 DNA reads TGTGCCAGTACTGGGAGGGTGAACACTGAAGCTTTCTTT. Protein: CASTGRVNTEAFF.

This clone came up a few times. The rearrangement joins TRBV2 to TRBJ1-6; 7 bases map to TRBD1. This CDR3 comprises 13 residues. Germline assignment: CDR1 SNHLY and CDR2 FYNNEI. V lost 8 bases, J lost 6 bases, and 4 bases stayed unmatched. Here the CDR3 DNA reads TGTGCCAGCGGCCGGGACAGTAATTCACCCCTCCACTTT. It translates to CASGRDSNSPLHF.

The rearrangement uses TRBV5-1 and TRBJ1-4, with D hard to call. Per germline, CDR1 SGHRS and CDR2 YFSETQ. The CDR3 contains 12 residues. V was trimmed by 6 bases and J by 7 bases, leaving 10 bases between them. The CDR3 DNA is TGCGCCAGCACCGACATTGGTGAAAAACTGTTTTTT. Encoded protein: CASTDIGEKLFF.

The J gene is TRBJ2-3, the V gene TRBV7-3, with 10 positions matching TRBD1. CDR1 and CDR2 (germline): SGHTA, FQGTGA. This CDR3 region has 16 residues. V dropped 5 bases and J dropped 4; count of bases not matched to a gene: 9. The CDR3 here is CASSPSGTGVPDTQYF. The CDR3 bases are TGTGCCAGCAGCCCCTCCGGGACAGGGGTTCCAGATACGCAGTATTTT.

This chain uses TRBV9 with TRBJ2-1; possible D gene TRBD1, 5 bases. The CDR3 is made up of 17 amino acids. Germline assignment: CDR1 SGDLS and CDR2 YYNGEE. V was clipped by 4 bases and J by 3 bases, with 20 bases between them. This chain's CDR3 is CASSQGSGLRIYNEQFF. CDR3 DNA sequence: TGTGCCAGCAGCCAGGGATCAGGGCTGAGAATCTACAATGAGCAGTTCTTC. Full variable domain (rest looked up from reference TRBV9 and TRBJ2-1): DSGVTQTPKHLITATGQRVTLRCSPRSGDLSVYWYQQSLDQGLQFLIQYYNGEERAKGNILERFSAQQFPDLHSELNLSSLELGDSALYFCASSQGSGLRIYNEQFFGPGTRLTVL.

The chain carries TRBV4-2 and TRBJ2-7; D is possibly TRBD2 (6 bases). Trimming cost V 5 bases and J 0 bases, with 17 bases left between them. The CDR3 runs 16 residues. Per germline, CDR1 LGHNA and CDR2 YNFKEQ. In nucleotides, the CDR3 is TGTGCCAGCAGCTCCCAATTAGCGGAGAGCTCCTACGAGCAGTACTTC. It is translated as CASSSQLAESSYEQYF.

The V call is TRBV27, the J call TRBJ2-1; 8 nucleotides agree with TRBD1. The trim removed 0 bases at V and 6 bases at J, leaving 4 bases unmatched. The CDR3 contains 15 residues. Germline lookup yields CDR1 MNHEY and CDR2 SMNVEV (reference sequence). This chain's CDR3 is CASSLSGQGFNEQFF. CDR3 bases: TGTGCCAGCAGTTTATCCGGACAGGGATTCAATGAGCAGTTCTTC.

This chain connects TRBV5-1 to TRBJ2-3; 9 nucleotides line up with TRBD2. The germline CDR1 and CDR2 sequences are SGHRS and YFSETQ. The CDR3 contains 16 residues. V lost 1 base and J lost 1; bases outside the gene matches: 4. DNA for the CDR3: TGCGCCAGCAGCTTGAGACTAGCGGAGCGCACAGATACGCAGTATTTT. Translation: CASSLRLAERTDTQYF. Combining the CDR3 with reference TRBV5-1 and TRBJ2-3 gives the whole variable domain KAGVTQTPRYLIKTRGQQVTLSCSPISGHRSVSWYQQTPGQGLQFLFEYFSETQRNKGNFPGRFSGRQFSNSRSEMNVSTLELGDSALYLCASSLRLAERTDTQYFGPGTRLTVL.

The gene calls are TRBV4-1 and TRBJ1-4, with D unresolved. Trimming cost V 6 bases and J 6 bases, with 14 bases left between them. Germline values: CDR1 MGHRA, CDR2 YSYEKL. The CDR3 covers 14 residues. Written as DNA, the CDR3 is TGCGCCAGCAGGAACGTCAAAGAGGATGAAAAACTGTTTTTT. This sequence encodes CASRNVKEDEKLFF.

The V call is TRBV19, the J call TRBJ1-5; D remains ambiguous. In germline, CDR1 is LNHDA, CDR2 SQIVND (reference sequence). The CDR3 is 13 amino acids. V was trimmed by 8 bases and J by 7 bases, leaving 15 bases between them. CDR3 residues: CASQRSERQPQHF. In nucleotides, the CDR3 is TGTGCCAGTCAGCGGTCAGAACGACAGCCCCAGCATTTT.

CDR3 region: CASSLDGGIYGYTF. The DNA for the CDR3 is TGCGCCAGCAGCTTGGATGGAGGCATCTATGGCTACACCTTC. The chain has TRBV5-1 and TRBJ1-2; the D is unclear. The length of the CDR3 is 14 residues. V was pared by 0 bases and J by 4 bases, with 10 bases between. CDR1 is SGHRS and CDR2 is YFSETQ in the germline V gene. Complete variable domain (other parts from reference TRBV5-1 and TRBJ1-2): KAGVTQTPRYLIKTRGQQVTLSCSPISGHRSVSWYQQTPGQGLQFLFEYFSETQRNKGNFPGRFSGRQFSNSRSEMNVSTLELGDSALYLCASSLDGGIYGYTFGSGTRLTVV.

The genes are TRBV5-1 and TRBJ1-1, with D possibly matching TRBD1 (6 bases). CDR3 length equals 17 residues. Between the trimmed V and J ends, which lost 4 bases and 1 base, there was a span of 20 bases. Germline CDR1 reads SGHRS; CDR2 reads YFSETQ. The CDR3 is CASSRTPAAGENTEAFF. DNA for the CDR3: TGCGCCAGCAGCCGAACCCCCGCCGCAGGGGAGAACACTGAAGCTTTCTTT.

This chain uses TRBV19 with TRBJ1-5, with TRBD1 matching 9 bases. This CDR3 has 17 residues. The J segment lost 1 base and the V segment lost 5 bases, leaving 9 bases of the junction unmatched. Germline assignment: CDR1 LNHDA and CDR2 SQIVND (reference sequence). CDR3 sequence: CASSRRQGVGSNQPQHF. As DNA, the CDR3 is TGTGCCAGTAGTCGTCGACAGGGGGTGGGGAGCAATCAGCCCCAGCATTTT.

This clone was recorded a few times. The V gene is TRBV29-1, the J gene TRBJ1-2, with D possibly TRBD1 on 5 matching bases. Germline CDR1 is SQVTM and CDR2 is ANQGSEA. V lost 3 bases and J 5 bases, leaving 13 bases between the germline ends. The CDR3 has 13 amino acids. This CDR3 reads CSVEIRGQYGYTF. The DNA for the CDR3 is TGCAGCGTTGAGATTAGGGGTCAGTATGGCTACACCTTC.

The chain links TRBV28 to TRBJ1-1; weak D call: TRBD1 (6 bases). V dropped 1 base and J dropped 3 bases, with 12 bases sitting between them. The CDR3 totals 15 residues. In germline, CDR1 is MDHEN, CDR2 SYDVKM. Here the CDR3 DNA reads TGTGCCAGCAGTTTATTTAGCGGGGGCTACACTGAAGCTTTCTTT. Translation: CASSLFSGGYTEAFF.

Points on this clone: At one end, the junction sequence differs from germline, possibly due to a read error. The rearrangement uses TRBV7-7 and TRBJ2-3; maybe TRBD2 (5 bases). This CDR3 contains 15 residues. In germline, CDR1 is SSHAT, CDR2 FNYEAQ (reference sequence). CDR3 bases: TGTGCTAGCAGCTTAGACCTAGCCAGCACAGATACGCAGTATTTT. This sequence encodes CASSLDLASTDTQYF. The full variable domain, completed using reference TRBV7-7 and TRBJ2-3, is GAGVSQSPRYKVTKRGQDVTLRCDPISSHATLYWYQQALGQGPEFLTYFNYEAQPDKSGLPSDRFSAERPEGSISTLTIQRTEQRDSAMYRCASSLDLASTDTQYFGPGTRLTVL.

The chain joins TRBV5-4 to TRBJ2-6; TRBD1 agrees at 8 bases. The germline gives CDR1 SGHNT, CDR2 YYREEE (reference sequence). J lost 2 bases, V lost 2 bases, and 6 bases had no gene match. CDR3 length: 17 amino acids. The CDR3 region is CASSFAIRGPGANVLTF. In nucleotides, the CDR3 is TGTGCCAGCAGCTTCGCTATCAGGGGGCCTGGGGCCAACGTCCTGACTTTC. The full variable domain, its missing parts supplied by reference TRBV5-4 and TRBJ2-6, is ETGVTQSPTHLIKTRGQQVTLRCSSQSGHNTVSWYQQALGQGPQFIFQYYREEENGRGNFPPRFSGLQFPNYSSELNVNALELDDSALYLCASSFAIRGPGANVLTFGAGSRLTVL.

The rearrangement joins TRBV5-1 to TRBJ2-7; 8 bases line up with TRBD2. With 2 bases clipped from V and 0 bases from J, the junction kept 10 bases outside the gene matches. Germline V lookup: CDR1 SGHRS, CDR2 YFSETQ. The CDR3 covers 17 residues. CDR3: CASSLALAGTYSYEQYF. CDR3 in DNA: TGCGCCAGCAGCTTAGCCTTAGCGGGGACCTACTCCTACGAGCAGTACTTC.